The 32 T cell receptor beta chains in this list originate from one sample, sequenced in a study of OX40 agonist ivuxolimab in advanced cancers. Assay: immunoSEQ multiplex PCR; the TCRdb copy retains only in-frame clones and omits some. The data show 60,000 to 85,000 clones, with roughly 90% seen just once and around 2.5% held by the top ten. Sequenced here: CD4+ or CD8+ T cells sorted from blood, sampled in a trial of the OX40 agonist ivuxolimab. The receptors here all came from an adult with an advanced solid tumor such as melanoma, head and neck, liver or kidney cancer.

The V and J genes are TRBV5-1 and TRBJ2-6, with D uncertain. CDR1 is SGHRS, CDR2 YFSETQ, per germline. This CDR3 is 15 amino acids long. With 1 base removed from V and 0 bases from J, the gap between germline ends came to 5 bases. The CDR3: CASSLTFSGANVLTF. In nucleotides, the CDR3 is TGCGCCAGCAGCTTGACTTTCTCTGGGGCCAACGTCCTGACTTTC.

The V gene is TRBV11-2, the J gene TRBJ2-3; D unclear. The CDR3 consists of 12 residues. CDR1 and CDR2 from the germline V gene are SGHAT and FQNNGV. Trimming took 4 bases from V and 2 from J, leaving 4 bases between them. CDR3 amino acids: CASSWHTDTQYF. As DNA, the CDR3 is TGTGCCAGCAGCTGGCACACAGATACGCAGTATTTT.

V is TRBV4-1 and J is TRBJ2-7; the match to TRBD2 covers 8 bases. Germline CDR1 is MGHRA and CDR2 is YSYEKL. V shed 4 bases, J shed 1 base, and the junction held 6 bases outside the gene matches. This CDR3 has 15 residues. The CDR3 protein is CASSRGTSQSYEQYF. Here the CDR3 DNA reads TGCGCCAGCAGCCGCGGGACTAGTCAGTCCTACGAGCAGTACTTC.

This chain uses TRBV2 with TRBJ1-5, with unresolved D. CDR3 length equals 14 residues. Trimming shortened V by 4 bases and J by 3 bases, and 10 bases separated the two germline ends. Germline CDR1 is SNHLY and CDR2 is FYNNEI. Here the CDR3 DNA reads TGTGCCAGCAGTGGCATACGGAACAATCAGCCCCAGCATTTT. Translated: CASSGIRNNQPQHF.

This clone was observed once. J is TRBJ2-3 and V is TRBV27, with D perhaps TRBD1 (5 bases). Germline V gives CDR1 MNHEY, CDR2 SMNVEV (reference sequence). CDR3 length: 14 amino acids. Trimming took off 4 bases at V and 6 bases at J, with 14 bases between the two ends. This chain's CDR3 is CASSSTTVRDTQYF. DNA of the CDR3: TGTGCCAGCAGTTCTACGACAGTTAGGGATACGCAGTATTTT.

In DNA, the CDR3 is TGTGCCAGCAGCCGCCTAAAACAACTAGCGGCTGGGGCCAACGTCCTGACTTTC. Its protein is CASSRLKQLAAGANVLTF. The rearrangement links TRBV14 to TRBJ2-6; TRBD2 matches 8 bases. The CDR3 contains 18 residues. Germline V gene data show CDR1 as SGHDN and CDR2 as FVKESK. Trimming removed 4 bases from V and 2 bases from J; junction bases left unmatched: 10.

DNA for the CDR3: TGTGCCAGCAGACCCTACAGGGGGGATTCGGAAAAACTGTTTTTT. It specifies CASRPYRGDSEKLFF. The rearrangement links TRBV27 to TRBJ1-4, with 8 bases lining up with TRBD1. The CDR3 consists of 15 residues. Germline trimming cut 6 bases from V and 8 bases from J; bases unmatched to any gene: 11. Germline V gene lookup returns CDR1 MNHEY and CDR2 SMNVEV (reference sequence). The variable domain in full, completed from reference TRBV27 and TRBJ1-4, reads EAQVTQNPRYLITVTGKKLTVTCSQNMNHEYMSWYRQDPGLGLRQIYYSMNVEVTDKGDVPEGYKVSRKEKRNFPLILESPSPNQTSLYFCASRPYRGDSEKLFFGSGTQLSVL.

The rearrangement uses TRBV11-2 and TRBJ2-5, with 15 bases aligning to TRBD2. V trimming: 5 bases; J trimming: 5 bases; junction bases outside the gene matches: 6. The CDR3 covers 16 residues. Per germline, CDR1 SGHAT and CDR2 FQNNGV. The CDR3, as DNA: TGTGCCAGCAGCCCTAAAGGACTAGCGGGAGGGGAGACCCAGTACTTC. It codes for CASSPKGLAGGETQYF.

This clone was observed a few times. The CDR3 is CASSESTFSRNTEAFF. In DNA form, the CDR3 reads TGCGCCAGCAGTGAGTCGACTTTCTCTCGTAACACTGAAGCTTTCTTT. The V and J genes are TRBV10-1 and TRBJ1-1; D is unresolved. Germline values: CDR1 WNHNN, CDR2 SYGVQD (reference sequence). The CDR3 has 16 residues. V lost 0 bases and J 2 bases, leaving 13 bases between the germline ends.

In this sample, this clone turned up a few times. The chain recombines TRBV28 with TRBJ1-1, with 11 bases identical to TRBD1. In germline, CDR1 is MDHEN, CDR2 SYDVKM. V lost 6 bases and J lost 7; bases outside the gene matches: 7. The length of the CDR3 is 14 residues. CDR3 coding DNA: TGTGCCAGCAGCACGGACAGGGGGCGAGGTGAAGCTTTCTTT. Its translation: CASSTDRGRGEAFF.

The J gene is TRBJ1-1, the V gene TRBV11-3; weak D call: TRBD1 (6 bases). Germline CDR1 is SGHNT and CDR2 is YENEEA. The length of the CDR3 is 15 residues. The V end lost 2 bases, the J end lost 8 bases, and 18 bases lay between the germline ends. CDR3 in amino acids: CASSLSGGKNSEAFF. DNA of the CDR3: TGTGCCAGCAGCTTATCGGGGGGCAAAAACTCCGAAGCTTTCTTT.

CDR3 residues: CATRWGPLSTDTQYF. In DNA, the CDR3 is TGTGCCACCCGTTGGGGTCCTCTTAGCACAGATACGCAGTATTTT. The chain joins TRBV28 to TRBJ2-3; D remains unclear. CDR3 length: 15 residues. The germline V and J ends were trimmed by 10 bases and 0 bases, with 17 bases remaining between them. Germline lookup yields CDR1 MDHEN and CDR2 SYDVKM.

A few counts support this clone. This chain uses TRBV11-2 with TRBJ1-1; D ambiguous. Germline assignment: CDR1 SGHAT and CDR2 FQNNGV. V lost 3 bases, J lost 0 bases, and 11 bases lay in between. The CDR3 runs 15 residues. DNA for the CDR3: TGTGCCAGCAGCTTCGCGATTCGCATGAACACTGAAGCTTTCTTT. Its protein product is CASSFAIRMNTEAFF. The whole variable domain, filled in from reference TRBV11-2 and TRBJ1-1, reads EAGVAQSPRYKIIEKRQSVAFWCNPISGHATLYWYQQILGQGPKLLIQFQNNGVVDDSQLPKDRFSAERLKGVDSTLKIQPAKLEDSAVYLCASSFAIRMNTEAFFGQGTRLTVV.

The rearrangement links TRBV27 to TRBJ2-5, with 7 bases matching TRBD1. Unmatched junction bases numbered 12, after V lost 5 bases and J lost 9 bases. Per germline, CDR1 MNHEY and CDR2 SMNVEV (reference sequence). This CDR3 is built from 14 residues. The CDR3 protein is CASSPATGFGAQYF. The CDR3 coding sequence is TGTGCCAGCAGTCCCGCGACAGGGTTCGGGGCCCAGTACTTC.

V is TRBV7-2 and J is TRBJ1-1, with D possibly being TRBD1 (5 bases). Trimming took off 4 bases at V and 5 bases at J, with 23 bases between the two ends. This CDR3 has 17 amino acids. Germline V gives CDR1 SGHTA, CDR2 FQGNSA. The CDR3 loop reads CASSSRKGSPKGTEAFF. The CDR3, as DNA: TGTGCCAGCAGCTCACGGAAGGGCAGCCCAAAGGGGACTGAAGCTTTCTTT.

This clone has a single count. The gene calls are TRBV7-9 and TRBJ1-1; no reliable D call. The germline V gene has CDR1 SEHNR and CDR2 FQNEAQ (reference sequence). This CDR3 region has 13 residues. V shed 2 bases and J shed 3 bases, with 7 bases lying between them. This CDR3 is CASSLNRDTEAFF. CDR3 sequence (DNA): TGTGCCAGCAGCTTAAACAGAGACACTGAAGCTTTCTTT.

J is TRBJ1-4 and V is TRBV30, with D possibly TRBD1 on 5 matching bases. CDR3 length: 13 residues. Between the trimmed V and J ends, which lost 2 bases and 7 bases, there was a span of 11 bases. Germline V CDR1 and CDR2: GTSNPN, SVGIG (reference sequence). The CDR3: CAWSPGGGEKLFF. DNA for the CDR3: TGTGCCTGGAGTCCCGGGGGGGGTGAAAAACTGTTTTTT.

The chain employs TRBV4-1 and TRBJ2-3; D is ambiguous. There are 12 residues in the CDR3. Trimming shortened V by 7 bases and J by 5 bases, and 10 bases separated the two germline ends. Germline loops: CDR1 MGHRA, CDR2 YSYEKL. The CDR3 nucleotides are TGCGCCAGCACCACCAACGAAGATACGCAGTATTTT. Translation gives CASTTNEDTQYF.

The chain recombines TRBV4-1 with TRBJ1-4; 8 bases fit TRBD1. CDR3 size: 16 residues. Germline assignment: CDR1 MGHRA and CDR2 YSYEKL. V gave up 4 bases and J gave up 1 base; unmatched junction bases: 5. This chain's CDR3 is CASSPGQGITNEKLFF. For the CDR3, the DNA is TGCGCCAGCAGCCCCGGACAGGGAATAACTAATGAAAAACTGTTTTTT.

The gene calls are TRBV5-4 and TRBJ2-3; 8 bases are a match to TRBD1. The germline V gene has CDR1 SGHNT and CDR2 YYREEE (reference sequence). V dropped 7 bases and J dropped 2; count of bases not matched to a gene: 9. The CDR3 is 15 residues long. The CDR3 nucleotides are TGTGCCAGCGGGCGCGGACAGGGAAACACAGATACGCAGTATTTT. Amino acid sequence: CASGRGQGNTDTQYF.

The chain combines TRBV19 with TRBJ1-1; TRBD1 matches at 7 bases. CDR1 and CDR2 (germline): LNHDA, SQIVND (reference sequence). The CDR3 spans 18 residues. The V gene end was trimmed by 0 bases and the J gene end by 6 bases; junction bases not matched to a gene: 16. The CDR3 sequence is CASSIDLESGGRVAEAFF. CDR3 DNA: TGTGCCAGTAGTATAGATCTGGAGTCAGGGGGTCGGGTGGCTGAAGCTTTCTTT.

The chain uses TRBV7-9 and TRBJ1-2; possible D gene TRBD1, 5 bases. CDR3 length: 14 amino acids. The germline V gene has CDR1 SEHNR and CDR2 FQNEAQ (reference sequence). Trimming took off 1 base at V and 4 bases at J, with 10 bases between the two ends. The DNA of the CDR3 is TGTGCCAGCAGCTTAGATTCAGGGTTCTATGGCTACACCTTC. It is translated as CASSLDSGFYGYTF.

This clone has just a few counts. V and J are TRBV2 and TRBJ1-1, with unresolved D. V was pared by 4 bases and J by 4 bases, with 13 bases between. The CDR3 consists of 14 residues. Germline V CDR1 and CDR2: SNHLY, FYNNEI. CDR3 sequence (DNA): TGTGCCAGCAGTGCGGCCACTCGAGGCACTGAAGCTTTCTTT. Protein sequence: CASSAATRGTEAFF.

CDR3 DNA: TGTGCCAGCAGCGAAACCTTGAGCGGACTCTTAGGGTCACCCCTCCACTTT. This gives the protein CASSETLSGLLGSPLHF. V is TRBV2 and J is TRBJ1-6, with D hard to call. This CDR3 is 17 amino acids long. Trimming cost V 6 bases and J 10 bases, with 25 bases left between them. Germline CDR1 and CDR2: SNHLY and FYNNEI.

The CDR3 DNA is TGTGCCAGCAGCCCCCGCTCTGGGGCCAACGTCCTGACTTTC. It translates to CASSPRSGANVLTF. This chain uses TRBV9 with TRBJ2-6; D call uncertain. Trimming cost V 4 bases and J 0 bases, with 5 bases left between them. This CDR3 region has 14 residues. Germline V gene lookup returns CDR1 SGDLS and CDR2 YYNGEE.

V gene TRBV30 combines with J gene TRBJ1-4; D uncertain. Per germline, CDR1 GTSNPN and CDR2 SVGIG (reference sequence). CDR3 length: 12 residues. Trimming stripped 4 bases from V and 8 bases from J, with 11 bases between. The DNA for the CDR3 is TGTGCCTGGATGTCCCGAGGGGAAAAACTGTTTTTT. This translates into CAWMSRGEKLFF.

CDR3 nucleotide sequence: TGTGCCAGCAGCTCTGGACTAGCAGACACCTACGAGCAGTACTTC. This gives the protein CASSSGLADTYEQYF. V usage is TRBV7-6 and J usage is TRBJ2-7; 8 bases match TRBD2. The length of the CDR3 is 15 residues. CDR1 is SGHVS, CDR2 FNYEAQ, per germline. V lost 4 bases, J lost 2 bases, and 7 bases stayed unmatched.

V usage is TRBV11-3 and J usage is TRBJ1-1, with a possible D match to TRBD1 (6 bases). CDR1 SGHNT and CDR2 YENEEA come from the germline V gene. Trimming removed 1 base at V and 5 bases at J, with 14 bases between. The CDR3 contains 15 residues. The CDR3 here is CASSLGGAERTEAFF. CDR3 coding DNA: TGTGCCAGCAGCTTAGGGGGGGCCGAACGGACTGAAGCTTTCTTT.

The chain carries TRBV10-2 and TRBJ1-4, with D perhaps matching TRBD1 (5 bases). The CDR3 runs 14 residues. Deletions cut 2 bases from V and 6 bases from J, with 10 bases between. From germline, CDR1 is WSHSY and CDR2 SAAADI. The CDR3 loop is CASSEAGTDEKLFF. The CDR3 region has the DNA TGCGCCAGCAGTGAGGCAGGGACCGATGAAAAACTGTTTTTT.

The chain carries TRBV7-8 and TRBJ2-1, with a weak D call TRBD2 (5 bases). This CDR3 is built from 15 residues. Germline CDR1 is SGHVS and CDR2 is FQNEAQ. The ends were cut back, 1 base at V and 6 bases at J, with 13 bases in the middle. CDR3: CASSLVTRGSNEQFF. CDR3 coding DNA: TGTGCCAGCAGCTTAGTTACTAGAGGATCCAATGAGCAGTTCTTC.

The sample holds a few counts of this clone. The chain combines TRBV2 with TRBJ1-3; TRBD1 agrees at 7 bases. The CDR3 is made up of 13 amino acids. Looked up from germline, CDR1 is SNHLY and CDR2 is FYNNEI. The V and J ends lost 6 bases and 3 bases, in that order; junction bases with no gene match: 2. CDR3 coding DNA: TGTGCCAGCAGACGGGACAGTGGAAACACCATATATTTT. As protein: CASRRDSGNTIYF. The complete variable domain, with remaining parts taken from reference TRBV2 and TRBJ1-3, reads EPEVTQTPSHQVTQMGQEVILRCVPISNHLYFYWYRQILGQKVEFLVSFYNNEISEKSEIFDDQFSVERPDGSNFTLKIRSTKLEDSAMYFCASRRDSGNTIYFGEGSWLTVV.

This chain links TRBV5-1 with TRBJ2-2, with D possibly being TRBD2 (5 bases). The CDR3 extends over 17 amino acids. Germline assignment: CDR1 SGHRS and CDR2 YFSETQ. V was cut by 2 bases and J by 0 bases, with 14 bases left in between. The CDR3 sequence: CASSFKVGGTNTGELFF. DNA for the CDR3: TGCGCCAGCAGCTTTAAAGTCGGAGGCACGAACACCGGGGAGCTGTTTTTT.